These T cell receptor beta chains were read from a single sample in a study of shared clonotypes between healthy human individuals. Only in-frame clones appear in the TCRdb table, and some are missing; sequencing was by immunoSEQ multiplex PCR. The sample has more than 400,000 clones; 96% are singletons. Input material: naive CD4+ T cells sorted from blood. These receptors originate from a woman aged 25 to 39 in good health. Each CDR3 is given with its conserved first and last residue. Fields, in order: J gene, CDR3 length, clone size, D gene, V gene, CDR3 DNA, CDR3 protein. The D gene is left open where the match is weak. The size field is filled for only some rows; it gives once, few, many or a size class.

>TRBJ2-2|15|NA|NA|TRBV19
TGTGCCAGTAGTAAGCCCCCACAGGAAACCGGGGAGCTGTTTTTT
CASSKPPQETGELFF
>TRBJ2-5|16|NA|TRBD1|TRBV5-1
TGCGCCAGCAGCATAGGAGGGACAGGTCGTCAAGAGACCCAGTACTTC
CASSIGGTGRQETQYF
>TRBJ2-7|15|NA|TRBD1|TRBV6-6
TGTGCCAGCAGTACCCACGGGACAGGGATGCGGGAGCAGTACTTC
CASSTHGTGMREQYF
>TRBJ2-1|17|NA|TRBD2|TRBV7-9
TGTGCCAGCAGCTACTCCCGACTAGCGGGAGGGTACAATGAGCAGTTCTTC
CASSYSRLAGGYNEQFF
>TRBJ1-2|13|NA|NA|TRBV6-5
TGTGCCAGCAGTTACCGAGGGAAGGATGGCTACACCTTC
CASSYRGKDGYTF
>TRBJ2-5|16|NA|NA|TRBV7-9
TGTGCCAGCAGCCAGGGGAGCAGCGGGACCCAAGAGACCCAGTACTTC
CASSQGSSGTQETQYF
>TRBJ2-7|10|NA|NA|TRBV7-9
TGTGCCAGCAGCCCCTACGAGCAGTACTTC
CASSPYEQYF
>TRBJ2-7|13|NA|NA|TRBV11-3
TGTGCCAGCAGCTCGGCCCCAGGGTCCGAGCAGTACTTC
CASSSAPGSEQYF
>TRBJ2-3|15|NA|NA|TRBV5-6
TGTGCCAGCAGCTTGTTTGGGACTAGCACAGATACGCAGTATTTT
CASSLFGTSTDTQYF
>TRBJ1-5|15|NA|NA|TRBV7-8
TGTGCCAGCAGCCCCGAAGTGAGGGGCGGGGGGCCCCAGCATTTT
CASSPEVRGGGPQHF
>TRBJ2-7|12|NA|NA|TRBV5-4
TGTGCCAGCAGCTTAAGGCACTACGAGCAGTACTTC
CASSLRHYEQYF
>TRBJ1-5|19|NA|NA|TRBV28
TGTGCCAGCAGTACAAGCGGGGCGTGGGGAAAATATAGCAATCAGCCCCAGCATTTT
CASSTSGAWGKYSNQPQHF
>TRBJ2-1|15|NA|TRBD2|TRBV18
TGTGCCAGCTCACCAGTTTCGCTAGCGGGCAATGAGCAGTTCTTC
CASSPVSLAGNEQFF
>TRBJ2-1|16|NA|TRBD1|TRBV5-4
TGTGCCAGCAGCCTACAGGGGATTTACACCTACAATGAGCAGTTCTTC
CASSLQGIYTYNEQFF
>TRBJ2-4|14|NA|NA|TRBV19
TGTGCCAGTAGTGCCTCTAGAGCCAAAAACATTCAGTACTTC
CASSASRAKNIQYF
>TRBJ1-3|19|NA|NA|TRBV7-6
TGTGCCAGCAGCTGGGGGGCCGGACGCGGAGGGCCATCTGGAAACACCATATATTTT
CASSWGAGRGGPSGNTIYF
>TRBJ2-2|14|NA|NA|TRBV28
TGTGCCAGCAAGGAGGCGGTGGAAACCGGGGAGCTGTTTTTT
CASKEAVETGELFF
>TRBJ2-1|16|once|TRBD2|TRBV14
TGTGCCAGCAGCCGCAAACTAGCGGGAGGGCCATACGAGCAGTTCTTC
CASSRKLAGGPYEQFF
>TRBJ2-5|18|NA|TRBD2|TRBV19
TGTGCCAGTAGTATAGTTTTTAGGACTAGCGGGGATGACGAGACCCAGTACTTC
CASSIVFRTSGDDETQYF
>TRBJ2-1|20|NA|TRBD1|TRBV28
TGTGCCAGCAGTCGAGTCCAGGGGGCGCGTGGGGGGCCACGCTCCAATGAGCAGTTCTTC
CASSRVQGARGGPRSNEQFF
>TRBJ1-1|16|NA|NA|TRBV28
TGTGCCAGCAGTTTATTGTCAGCGGGGGCTAGAACTGAAGCTTTCTTT
CASSLLSAGARTEAFF
>TRBJ2-7|16|NA|NA|TRBV4-1
TGCGCCAGCAGCCCCCGCGGATCGGGATTATCCTACGAGCAGTACTTC
CASSPRGSGLSYEQYF
>TRBJ1-1|12|NA|NA|TRBV19
TGTGCCAGTAAAGAGGGGCTCACTGAAGCTTTCTTT
CASKEGLTEAFF
>TRBJ2-7|11|NA|NA|TRBV11-2
TGTGCCAGCAGCTTTGAATGGGAGCAGTACTTC
CASSFEWEQYF
>TRBJ2-6|14|NA|NA|TRBV10-2
TGCGCCAGCAAATGGGGCTCTGGGGCCAACGTCCTGACTTTC
CASKWGSGANVLTF
>TRBJ2-5|13|NA|NA|TRBV28
TGTGCCAGCGGCATTGGGGCGGGGGAGACCCAGTACTTC
CASGIGAGETQYF
>TRBJ1-2|12|NA|NA|TRBV14
TGTGCCAGCAGCCAAGCCGGCTATGGCTACACCTTC
CASSQAGYGYTF
>TRBJ2-7|14|NA|TRBD1|TRBV28
TGTGCCAGCAGTGCCGGGACAGACCTTTACGAGCAGTACTTC
CASSAGTDLYEQYF
>TRBJ2-7|15|NA|TRBD1|TRBV5-1
TGCGCCAGCAGCGCGGGACAGGGGGCCACCTACGAGCAGTACTTC
CASSAGQGATYEQYF
>TRBJ2-7|15|NA|TRBD2|TRBV5-1
TGCGCCAGCAGCTTTACCGGGACTAGCGGCGACGAGCAGTACTTC
CASSFTGTSGDEQYF
>TRBJ1-1|13|NA|NA|TRBV7-9
TGTGCCAGCAGCTTGGTTCAGAACACTGAAGCTTTCTTT
CASSLVQNTEAFF
>TRBJ1-5|11|NA|NA|TRBV20-1
TGCAGTGCTAGAGGCAATCAGCCCCAGCATTTT
CSARGNQPQHF
>TRBJ2-2|17|NA|NA|TRBV18
TGTGCCAGCTCACCACCGCCTATCGGGGCGAACACCGGGGAGCTGTTTTTT
CASSPPPIGANTGELFF
>TRBJ1-5|12|NA|TRBD1|TRBV10-3
TGTGCCATCGGACAGGGCAATCAGCCCCAGCATTTT
CAIGQGNQPQHF
>TRBJ2-7|19|NA|TRBD2|TRBV28
TGTGCCAGCAGTCCCATTTCGGAGCTAGCGGGACCCACTACCTACGAGCAGTACTTC
CASSPISELAGPTTYEQYF
>TRBJ2-3|14|NA|TRBD2|TRBV29-1
TGCAGCGTCTGGACTAGCGGGAGGTCAGATACGCAGTATTTT
CSVWTSGRSDTQYF
>TRBJ2-5|14|NA|NA|TRBV2
TGTGCCAGCGGCGGCAGACAGGACCAAGAGACCCAGTACTTC
CASGGRQDQETQYF
>TRBJ2-3|12|NA|NA|TRBV11-2
TGTGCCAGCAGCCCCCGCGGGGATACGCAGTATTTT
CASSPRGDTQYF
>TRBJ1-2|13|NA|NA|TRBV28
TGTGCCAGCAGCCCGGGTGGCCATTATGGCTACACCTTC
CASSPGGHYGYTF
>TRBJ1-3|14|NA|NA|TRBV7-9
TGTGCCAGCAGCTTAGTAGGAAGAGGAAACACCATATATTTT
CASSLVGRGNTIYF
>TRBJ2-1|13|NA|NA|TRBV28
TGTGCTCTACAGGGACCCCCCTACAATGAGCAGTTCTTC
CALQGPPYNEQFF
>TRBJ1-5|15|NA|TRBD1|TRBV7-2
TGTGCCAGCAGTACCGGGACAGGGCCGCCTCCTCCCCAGCATTTT
CASSTGTGPPPPQHF
>TRBJ1-5|16|NA|NA|TRBV19
TGTGCCAGTAGTATTCGTCAAGATTATAGCAATCAGCCCCAGCATTTT
CASSIRQDYSNQPQHF
>TRBJ2-7|14|NA|NA|TRBV28
TGTGCCAGCGTAGCAGGGGGGGATCCCTACGAGCAGTACTTT
CASVAGGDPYEQYF
>TRBJ1-6|13|NA|NA|TRBV30
TGTGCCTTGTCCGGGACATATAATTCACCCCTCCACTTT
CALSGTYNSPLHF
>TRBJ2-2|14|NA|NA|TRBV2
TGTGCCAGCAGTGAAGCGGAGTACACCGGGGAGCTGTTTTTT
CASSEAEYTGELFF
>TRBJ2-7|13|NA|TRBD2|TRBV4-2
TGTGCCAGCAGCAATAGCGGGAAACCCGAGCAGTACTTC
CASSNSGKPEQYF
>TRBJ2-7|14|NA|TRBD2|TRBV29-1
TGCAGCGCAGCTACAGGGACTAGCGGGAACGAGCAGTACTTC
CSAATGTSGNEQYF
>TRBJ2-1|14|NA|NA|TRBV10-2
TGCGCCAGCAGTGCAGCGGGTCCTATCAATGAGCAGTTCTTC
CASSAAGPINEQFF
>TRBJ2-5|14|NA|NA|TRBV19
TGTGCCAGTAGTATAACTAGCAGCCAAGAGACCCAGTACTTC
CASSITSSQETQYF
>TRBJ2-1|15|NA|TRBD2|TRBV27
TGTGCCAGCAGTTTGCGAGCGGGGCCCTACAATGAGCAGTTCTTC
CASSLRAGPYNEQFF
>TRBJ2-7|16|NA|TRBD2|TRBV7-3
TGTGCCAGCAGCGAGCAAAGCGGGAGGATCGAGTACGAGCAGTACTTC
CASSEQSGRIEYEQYF
>TRBJ2-3|13|NA|NA|TRBV28
TGTGCCAGTTGCAGCGGCGGGGCAGATACGCAGTATTTT
CASCSGGADTQYF
>TRBJ2-7|16|NA|NA|TRBV21-1
TGTGCCAGCCGTAGTGCCTCAAGGGCCCTCGGGTACGAGCAGTACTTC
CASRSASRALGYEQYF
>TRBJ1-2|15|NA|TRBD1|TRBV6-1
TGTGCCAGCAGTGAAGTGGGTTTAACAGGGGATGGCTACACCTTC
CASSEVGLTGDGYTF